The subject of this entry is one T cell receptor (beta chain). Its specificity is unknown. This sample is part of a study of cytotoxic CD8 clonotypes in ibrutinib-treated CLL. General study points: T-cell clonality at baseline went above that of age-matched healthy donors and rose and fell with circulating CD8+ T-cell counts.

V lost 2 bases to trimming and J lost 3 bases; unmatched junction nucleotides: 1. The CDR3 is made up of 15 amino acids. Germline V lookup: CDR1 SEHNR, CDR2 FQNEAQ (reference sequence). Only in-frame clones appear in the TCRdb table, and some are missing; sequencing was by immunoSEQ multiplex PCR. Of about 15,000 clones listed, roughly two thirds are singletons. The clonotype originates from a human donor with chronic lymphocytic leukemia. The J gene is TRBJ2-1, the V gene TRBV7-9; 10 nucleotides agree with TRBD2. The source was PBMCs, collected before ibrutinib treatment. In DNA form, the CDR3 reads TGTGCCAGCAGCTTAAGGACTAGCGGCTACAATGAGCAGTTCTTC. This gives the protein CASSLRTSGYNEQFF.